This section outlines one TCR beta chain sequence together with its context. TCRdb's copy holds only in-frame clones and misses some; the assay was immunoSEQ multiplex PCR. Found here are almost 85,000 clones, approximately 94% of them singletons; the top ten hold around 5%. This entry belongs to a study of control samples from healthy donors and cancer patients. V was pared by 7 bases and J by 4 bases, with 10 bases of the junction left unmatched. The CDR3 covers 15 residues. CDR1 and CDR2 (germline): MDHEN, SYDVKM. This chain links TRBV28 with TRBJ1-2; 9 bases fit TRBD1. This sequence was found in a young woman in good health. Input material: blood. CDR3 residues: CASMEGGTGTYGYTF. CDR3 nucleotides: TGTGCCAGCATGGAGGGGGGGACAGGGACCTATGGCTACACCTTC.